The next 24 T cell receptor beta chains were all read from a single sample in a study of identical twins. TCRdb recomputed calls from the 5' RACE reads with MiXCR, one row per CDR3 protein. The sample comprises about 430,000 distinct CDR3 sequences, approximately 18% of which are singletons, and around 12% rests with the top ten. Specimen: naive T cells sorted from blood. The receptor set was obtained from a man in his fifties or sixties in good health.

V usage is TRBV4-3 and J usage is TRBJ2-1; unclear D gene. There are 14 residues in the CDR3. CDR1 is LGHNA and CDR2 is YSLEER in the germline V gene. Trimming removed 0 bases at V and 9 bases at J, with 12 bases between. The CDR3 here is CASSQDLAISEQFF. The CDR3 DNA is TGCGCCAGCAGCCAAGATCTTGCGATCAGTGAGCAGTTCTTC.

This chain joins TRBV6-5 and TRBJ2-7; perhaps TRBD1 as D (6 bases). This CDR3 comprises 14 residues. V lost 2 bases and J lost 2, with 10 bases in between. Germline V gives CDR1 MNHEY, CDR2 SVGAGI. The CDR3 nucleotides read TGTGCCAGCAGTTACGTGGGACACACCTACGAGCAGTACTTC. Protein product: CASSYVGHTYEQYF.

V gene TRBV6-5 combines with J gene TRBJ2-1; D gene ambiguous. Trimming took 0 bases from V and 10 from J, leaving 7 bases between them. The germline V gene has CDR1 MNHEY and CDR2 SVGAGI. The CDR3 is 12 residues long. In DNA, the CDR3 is TGTGCCAGCAGTTACTCGACCACCGAGCAGTTCTTC. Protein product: CASSYSTTEQFF.

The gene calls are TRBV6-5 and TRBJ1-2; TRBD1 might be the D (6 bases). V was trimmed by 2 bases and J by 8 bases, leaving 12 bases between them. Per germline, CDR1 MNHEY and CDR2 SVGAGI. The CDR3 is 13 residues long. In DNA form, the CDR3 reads TGTGCCAGCAGTTACGGAGACAGGTGGGGCTACACCTTC. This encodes CASSYGDRWGYTF.

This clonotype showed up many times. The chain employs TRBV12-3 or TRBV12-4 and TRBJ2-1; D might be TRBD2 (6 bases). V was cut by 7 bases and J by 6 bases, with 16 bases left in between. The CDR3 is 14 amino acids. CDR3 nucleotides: TGTGCCAGCACCCCAGTCCGGGACTCCAATGAGCAGTTCTTC. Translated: CASTPVRDSNEQFF.

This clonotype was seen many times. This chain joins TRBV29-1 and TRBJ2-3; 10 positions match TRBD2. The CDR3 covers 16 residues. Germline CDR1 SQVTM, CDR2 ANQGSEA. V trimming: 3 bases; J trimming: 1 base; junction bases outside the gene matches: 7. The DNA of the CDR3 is TGCAGCGTTGAGGTCTCGGGGACTAGCGGCACAGATACGCAGTATTTT. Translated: CSVEVSGTSGTDTQYF.

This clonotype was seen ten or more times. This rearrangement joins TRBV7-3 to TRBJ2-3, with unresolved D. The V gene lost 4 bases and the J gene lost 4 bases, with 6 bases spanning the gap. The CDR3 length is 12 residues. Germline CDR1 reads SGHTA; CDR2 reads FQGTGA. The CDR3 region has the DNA TGTGCCAGCAGCTCCTCCTCAGATACGCAGTATTTT. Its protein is CASSSSSDTQYF.

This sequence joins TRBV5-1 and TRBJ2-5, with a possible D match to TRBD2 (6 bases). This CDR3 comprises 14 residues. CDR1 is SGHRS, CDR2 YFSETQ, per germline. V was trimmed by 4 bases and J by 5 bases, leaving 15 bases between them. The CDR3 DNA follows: TGCGCCAGCAGCCCCGGGACTTGGGGGGAGACCCAGTACTTC. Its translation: CASSPGTWGETQYF.

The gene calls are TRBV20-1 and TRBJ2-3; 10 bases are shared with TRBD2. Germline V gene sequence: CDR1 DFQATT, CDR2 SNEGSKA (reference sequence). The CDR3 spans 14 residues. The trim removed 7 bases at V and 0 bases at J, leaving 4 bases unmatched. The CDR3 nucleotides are TGCAGTGTCCTAGCGGGAGCTAGCACAGATACGCAGTATTTT. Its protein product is CSVLAGASTDTQYF.

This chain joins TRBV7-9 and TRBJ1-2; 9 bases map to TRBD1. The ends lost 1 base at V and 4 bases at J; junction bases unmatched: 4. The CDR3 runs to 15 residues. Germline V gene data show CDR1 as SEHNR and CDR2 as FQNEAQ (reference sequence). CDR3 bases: TGTGCCAGCAGCTTAGAACAGGGGGCGATCTATGGCTACACCTTC. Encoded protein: CASSLEQGAIYGYTF.

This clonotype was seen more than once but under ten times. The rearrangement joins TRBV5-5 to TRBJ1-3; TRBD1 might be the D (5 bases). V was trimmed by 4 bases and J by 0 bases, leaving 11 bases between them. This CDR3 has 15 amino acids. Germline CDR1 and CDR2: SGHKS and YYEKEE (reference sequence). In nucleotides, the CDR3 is TGTGCCAGCAGCCAAGACAGTAGCTCTGGAAACACCATATATTTT. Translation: CASSQDSSSGNTIYF.

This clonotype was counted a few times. CDR3 residues: CASGFGANVLTF. CDR3 DNA: TGTGCCAGCGGTTTTGGGGCCAACGTCCTGACTTTC. The rearrangement links TRBV7-8 to TRBJ2-6; D not resolved. The V gene's germline CDR1 is SGHVS and CDR2 FQNEAQ. Trimming took 8 bases from V and 3 from J, leaving 5 bases between them. This CDR3 spans 12 amino acids. The variable domain in full, with the rest retrieved from reference TRBV7-8 and TRBJ2-6, is GAGVSQSPRYKVAKRGQDVALRCDPISGHVSLFWYQQALGQGPEFLTYFQNEAQLDKSGLPSDRFFAERPEGSVSTLKIQRTQQEDSAVYLCASGFGANVLTFGAGSRLTVL.

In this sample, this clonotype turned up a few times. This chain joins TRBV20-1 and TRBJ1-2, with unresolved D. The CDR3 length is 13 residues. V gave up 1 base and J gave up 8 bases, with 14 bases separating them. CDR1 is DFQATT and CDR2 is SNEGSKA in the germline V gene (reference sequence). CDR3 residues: CSARAGVGDGYTF. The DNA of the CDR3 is TGCAGTGCTAGAGCTGGAGTAGGCGACGGCTACACCTTC.

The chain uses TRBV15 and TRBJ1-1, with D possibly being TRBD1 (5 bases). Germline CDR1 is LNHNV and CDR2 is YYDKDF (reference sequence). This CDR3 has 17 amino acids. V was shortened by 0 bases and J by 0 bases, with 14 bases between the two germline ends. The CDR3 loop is CATSRDPGQSMNTEAFF. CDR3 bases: TGTGCCACCAGCAGAGATCCGGGGCAGAGCATGAACACTGAAGCTTTCTTT.

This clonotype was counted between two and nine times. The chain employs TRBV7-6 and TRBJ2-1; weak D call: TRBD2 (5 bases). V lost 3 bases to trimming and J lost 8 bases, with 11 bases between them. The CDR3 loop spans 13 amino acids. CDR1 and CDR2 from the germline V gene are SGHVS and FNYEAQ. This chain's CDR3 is CASSFVEGDEQFF. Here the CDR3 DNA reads TGTGCCAGCAGCTTCGTTGAGGGAGATGAGCAGTTCTTC.

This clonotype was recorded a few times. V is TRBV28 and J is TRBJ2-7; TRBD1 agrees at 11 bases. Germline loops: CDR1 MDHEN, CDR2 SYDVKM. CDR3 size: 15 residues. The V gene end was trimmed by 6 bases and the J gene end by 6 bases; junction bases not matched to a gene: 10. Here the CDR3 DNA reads TGTGCCAGCAGATCCCCTGGACAGGGGGCGGCCGAGCAGTACTTC. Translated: CASRSPGQGAAEQYF.

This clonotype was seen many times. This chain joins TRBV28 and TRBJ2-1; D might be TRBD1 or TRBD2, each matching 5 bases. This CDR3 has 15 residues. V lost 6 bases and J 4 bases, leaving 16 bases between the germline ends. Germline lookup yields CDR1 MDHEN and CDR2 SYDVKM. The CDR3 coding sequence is TGTGCCAGCAGACCTCCGGGACGGGCATACAATGAGCAGTTCTTC. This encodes CASRPPGRAYNEQFF.

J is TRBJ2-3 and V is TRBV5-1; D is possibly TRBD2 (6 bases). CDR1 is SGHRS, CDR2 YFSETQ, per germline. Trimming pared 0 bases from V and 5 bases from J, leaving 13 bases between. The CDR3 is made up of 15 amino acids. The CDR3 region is CASSLVLPGEDTQYF. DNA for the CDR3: TGCGCCAGCAGCTTGGTCCTCCCGGGGGAAGATACGCAGTATTTT.

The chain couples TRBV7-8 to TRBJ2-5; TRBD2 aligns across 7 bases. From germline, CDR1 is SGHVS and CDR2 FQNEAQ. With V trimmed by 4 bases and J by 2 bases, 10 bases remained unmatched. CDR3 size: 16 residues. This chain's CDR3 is CASSSNPGGLQETQYF. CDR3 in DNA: TGTGCCAGCAGCTCCAATCCCGGGGGACTACAAGAGACCCAGTACTTC. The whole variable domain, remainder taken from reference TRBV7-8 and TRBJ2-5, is GAGVSQSPRYKVAKRGQDVALRCDPISGHVSLFWYQQALGQGPEFLTYFQNEAQLDKSGLPSDRFFAERPEGSVSTLKIQRTQQEDSAVYLCASSSNPGGLQETQYFGPGTRLLVL.

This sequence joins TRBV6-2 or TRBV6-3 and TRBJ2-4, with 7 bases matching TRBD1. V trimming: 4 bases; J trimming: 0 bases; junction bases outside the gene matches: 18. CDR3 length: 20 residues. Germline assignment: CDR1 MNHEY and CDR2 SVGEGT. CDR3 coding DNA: TGTGCCAGCAGTTCTTATTCGGGACAGCCTCTTAACCTAGCCAAAAACATTCAGTACTTC. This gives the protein CASSSYSGQPLNLAKNIQYF.

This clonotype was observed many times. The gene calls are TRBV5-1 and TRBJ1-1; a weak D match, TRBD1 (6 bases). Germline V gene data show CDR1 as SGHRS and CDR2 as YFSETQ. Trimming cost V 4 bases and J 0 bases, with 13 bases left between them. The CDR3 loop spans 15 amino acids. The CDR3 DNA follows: TGCGCCAGCAGCAGAACGGGACACTTGAACACTGAAGCTTTCTTT. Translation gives CASSRTGHLNTEAFF.

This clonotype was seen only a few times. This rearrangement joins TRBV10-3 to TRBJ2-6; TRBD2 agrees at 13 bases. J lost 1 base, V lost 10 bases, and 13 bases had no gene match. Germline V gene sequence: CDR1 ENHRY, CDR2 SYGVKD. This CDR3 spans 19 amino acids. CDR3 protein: CATSSPGLAGRSGANVLTF. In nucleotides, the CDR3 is TGTGCCACCTCGTCACCGGGACTAGCGGGAAGGTCTGGGGCCAACGTCCTGACTTTC.

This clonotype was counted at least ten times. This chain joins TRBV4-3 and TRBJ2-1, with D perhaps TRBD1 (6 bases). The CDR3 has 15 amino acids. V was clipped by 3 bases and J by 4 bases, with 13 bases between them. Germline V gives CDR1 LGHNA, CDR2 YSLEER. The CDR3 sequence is CASSQGRGQYNEQFF. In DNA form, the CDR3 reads TGCGCCAGCAGCCAGGGTCGAGGACAGTACAATGAGCAGTTCTTC.

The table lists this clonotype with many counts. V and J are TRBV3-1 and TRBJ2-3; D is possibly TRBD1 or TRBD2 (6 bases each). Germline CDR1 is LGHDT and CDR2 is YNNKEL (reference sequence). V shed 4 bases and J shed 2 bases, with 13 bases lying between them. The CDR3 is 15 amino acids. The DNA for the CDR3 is TGTGCCAGCAGCCTGGGGGGCGGGAACACAGATACGCAGTATTTT. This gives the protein CASSLGGGNTDTQYF.